This record covers a single TCR beta chain. What it binds is not known. The sample belongs to a study of cytomegalovirus exposure and HLA in healthy donors. Broader study findings: As a later analysis showed, several of the most significant clusters appeared to be linked to common viral pathogens. It was around 160 TCR beta chains that were listed as cytomegalovirus-associated.

The PCR contained 60 Vbeta and 13 Jbeta primers. Produced via immunoSEQ multiplex PCR; TCRdb's table is partial and in-frame only. The table shows over 150,000 clones, with about 80% occurring only once. The CDR3 length is 14 residues. Trimming at V came to 6 bases and at J to 7 bases, leaving 7 bases not matched to a gene. Germline-derived CDR1 and CDR2 are MNHNY and SVGAGI (reference sequence). The source is a woman aged 25-40 years in good health and CMV-seropositive. The chain recombines TRBV6-6 with TRBJ1-5; 9 bases fit TRBD1. Sample: PBMCs. CDR3 nucleotide sequence: TGTGCCAGCAGGCCGGGACAGGGTAACCAGCCCCAGCATTTT. As protein: CASRPGQGNQPQHF.